These T cell receptor beta chains were read from a single sample in a study of cytomegalovirus exposure and HLA in healthy donors. Produced via immunoSEQ multiplex PCR; TCRdb's table is partial and in-frame only. Of some 170,000 clones in the sample, 85% to 90% were seen once. Specimen: PBMCs. The origin of the receptors is a woman in her twenties or thirties in good health and CMV-seronegative. Each CDR3 is given with its conserved first and last residue. A D gene is named only where the DNA matches it firmly. Size tells how often a clone was seen (once, few, many) or the class of an expanded clone, and some rows leave it out.

clone size	V gene	D gene	J gene	CDR3 DNA	CDR3 protein
-	TRBV2	-	TRBJ2-5	TGTGCCAGCAGTGTAATTACCCAAGAGACCCAGTACTTC	CASSVITQETQYF
-	TRBV7-9	TRBD2	TRBJ2-3	TGTGCCAGCAGCGCAATAGGGACTAGCGGGAGGCCGGCCGTGGATACGCAGTATTTT	CASSAIGTSGRPAVDTQYF
-	TRBV19	-	TRBJ1-2	TGTGCCAGTAGAGCACTAGCTAACTATGGCTACACCTTC	CASRALANYGYTF
-	TRBV7-8	TRBD2	TRBJ2-3	TGTGCCAGCAGCTTGTCGGGGGGGCTATATACGCAGTATTTT	CASSLSGGLYTQYF
few	TRBV15	TRBD2	TRBJ2-1	TGTGCCACTCGTGGAGGCGGGAGCTCCTACAATGAGCAGTTCTTC	CATRGGGSSYNEQFF
-	TRBV2	-	TRBJ1-1	TGTGCCAGCAGTGAAGTGGGGAACACTGAAGCTTTCTTT	CASSEVGNTEAFF
-	TRBV7-9	-	TRBJ2-7	TGTGCCAGCAGCTTACTGCCCTACGAGCAGTACTTC	CASSLLPYEQYF
-	TRBV4-3	TRBD2	TRBJ2-1	TGCGCCAGCAGCCAAGATGGCGGGAGTTCATATGAGCAGTTCTTC	CASSQDGGSSYEQFF
-	TRBV7-9	TRBD1	TRBJ2-4	TGTGCCAGCAGCTTAGCTACAGGGGGCATGGACATTCAGTACTTC	CASSLATGGMDIQYF
-	TRBV7-8	-	TRBJ2-2	TGTGCCAGCAGCTTCAGCTTACCGAACACCGGGGAGCTGTTTTTT	CASSFSLPNTGELFF
-	TRBV5-1	-	TRBJ1-1	TGCGCCAGCTCCCAAGGTGGGGCGAACACTGAAGCTTTCTTT	CASSQGGANTEAFF
-	TRBV29-1	-	TRBJ1-5	TGCAGCGTTGAAGTGGGGGCAGGGAATCAGCCCCAGCATTTT	CSVEVGAGNQPQHF
few	TRBV6-4	-	TRBJ2-3	TGTGCCAGCAGTGAGGAGTCGGGGGCGACAGATACGCAGTATTTT	CASSEESGATDTQYF
-	TRBV2	TRBD2	TRBJ2-7	TGTGCCAGCATTATTAGCGGGGGGCGCTCCTACGAGCAGTACTTC	CASIISGGRSYEQYF
-	TRBV7-2	TRBD2	TRBJ2-7	TGTGCCAGCAGCCCCAGCGGGACTAGCGGGAAGTACGAGCAGTACTTC	CASSPSGTSGKYEQYF
-	TRBV23-1	-	TRBJ2-3	TGCGCCAGCAGTCAATCTTTGAGGGGGACAGATACGCAGTATTTT	CASSQSLRGTDTQYF
-	TRBV30	-	TRBJ1-1	TGTGCCTGGAGTGTGCGGGGAACTGAAGCTTTCTTT	CAWSVRGTEAFF
-	TRBV6-6	TRBD1	TRBJ1-2	TGTGCCAGCAGTTTCCCCCGGACAGGAAACTATGGCTACACCTTC	CASSFPRTGNYGYTF
-	TRBV5-1	-	TRBJ2-3	TGCGCCAGCAGCTTGGAGTGGTCTGCAGATACGCAGTATTTT	CASSLEWSADTQYF
-	TRBV28	-	TRBJ2-7	TGTGCCAGCAGTCAAACAGGGTCCTACGAGCAGTACTTC	CASSQTGSYEQYF
-	TRBV5-6	-	TRBJ1-1	TGTGCCAGCAGCCTCCAGGCCCGGGTGGCTGAAGCTTTCTTT	CASSLQARVAEAFF
-	TRBV2	-	TRBJ2-3	TGTGCCAGCAGTGAACGGGACGACGATCTCTCTCGCACAGATACGCAGTATTTT	CASSERDDDLSRTDTQYF
-	TRBV25-1	-	TRBJ1-6	TGTGCCAGCAGTGAGGTAGGATATAATTCACCCCTCCACTTT	CASSEVGYNSPLHF
-	TRBV10-3	TRBD1	TRBJ1-3	TGTGCCATCAGTACAGGGGCAACAGGAAACACCATATATTTT	CAISTGATGNTIYF
-	TRBV5-4	TRBD2	TRBJ2-1	TGTGCCAGCAGCATTGTGGGGAGGGGCTCCTACAATGAGCAGTTCTTC	CASSIVGRGSYNEQFF
-	TRBV2	-	TRBJ1-4	TGTGCCAGCAGTAGGGACGTTAATGAAAAACTGTTTTTT	CASSRDVNEKLFF
-	TRBV6-5	-	TRBJ1-5	TGTGCCAGCAGTTTCGGGCGCCGTAGGCCCCAGCATTTT	CASSFGRRRPQHF
few	TRBV15	-	TRBJ2-6	TGTGCCACCAGCAGAGCGGCGGGGAGCTTCTCTGGGGCCAACGTCCTGACTTTC	CATSRAAGSFSGANVLTF